This TCR beta chain was observed in a study of shared clonotypes between healthy human individuals. The data were produced by immunoSEQ multiplex PCR, yet TCRdb's version contains in-frame clones alone and is incomplete. The table shows over a million clones, with around three quarters occurring only once. The germline gives CDR1 SGHRS, CDR2 YFSETQ. The CDR3 sequence is 12 residues long. V dropped 2 bases and J dropped 4 bases, with 7 bases sitting between them. V gene TRBV5-1 combines with J gene TRBJ2-7, with D maybe TRBD1 (6 bases). This clonotype originated in a man between 18 and 35 years old in good health. Some clones in this sample may be carry-over from other donors' samples. Sequencing input: memory CD4+ T cells from PBMCs. Subset indicated: CD45RA-negative fraction. CDR3 bases: TGCGCCAGCAGCTTCACAGGGTACGAGCAGTACTTC. It translates to CASSFTGYEQYF.